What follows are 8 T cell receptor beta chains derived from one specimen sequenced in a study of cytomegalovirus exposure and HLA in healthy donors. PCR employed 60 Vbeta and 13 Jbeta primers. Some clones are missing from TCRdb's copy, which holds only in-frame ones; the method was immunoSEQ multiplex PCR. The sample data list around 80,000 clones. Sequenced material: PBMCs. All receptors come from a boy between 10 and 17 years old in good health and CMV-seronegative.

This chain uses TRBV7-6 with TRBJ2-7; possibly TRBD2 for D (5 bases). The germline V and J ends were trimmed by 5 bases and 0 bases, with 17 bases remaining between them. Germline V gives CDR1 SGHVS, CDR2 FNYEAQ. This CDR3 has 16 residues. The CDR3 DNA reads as TGTGCCAGCAGCCACCCGAGCGGCGGATCCTCCTACGAGCAGTACTTC. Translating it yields CASSHPSGGSSYEQYF.

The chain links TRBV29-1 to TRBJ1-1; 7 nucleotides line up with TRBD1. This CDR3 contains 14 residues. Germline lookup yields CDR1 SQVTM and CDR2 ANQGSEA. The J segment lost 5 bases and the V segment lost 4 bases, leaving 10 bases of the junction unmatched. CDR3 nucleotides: TGCAGCGTTGTATTGGAGGGGGCTTGGACTGAAGCTTTCTTT. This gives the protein CSVVLEGAWTEAFF. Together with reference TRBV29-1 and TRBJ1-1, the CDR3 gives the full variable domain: SAVISQKPSRDICQRGTSLTIQCQVDSQVTMMFWYRQQPGQSLTLIATANQGSEATYESGFVIDKFPISRPNLTFSTLTVSNMSPEDSSIYLCSVVLEGAWTEAFFGQGTRLTVV.

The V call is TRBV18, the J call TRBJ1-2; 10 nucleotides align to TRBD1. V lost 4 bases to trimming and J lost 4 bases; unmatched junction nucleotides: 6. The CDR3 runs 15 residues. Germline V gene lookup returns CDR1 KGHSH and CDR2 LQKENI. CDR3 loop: CASSRPGQGLYGYTF. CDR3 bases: TGTGCCAGCTCACGTCCGGGACAGGGGCTCTATGGCTACACCTTC.

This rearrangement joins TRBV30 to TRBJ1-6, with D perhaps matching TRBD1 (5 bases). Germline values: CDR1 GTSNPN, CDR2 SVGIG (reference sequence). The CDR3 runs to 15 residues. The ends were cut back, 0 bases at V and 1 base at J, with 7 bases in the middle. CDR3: CAWSVGGSYNSPLHF. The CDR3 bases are TGTGCCTGGAGTGTGGGGGGATCCTATAATTCACCCCTCCACTTT.

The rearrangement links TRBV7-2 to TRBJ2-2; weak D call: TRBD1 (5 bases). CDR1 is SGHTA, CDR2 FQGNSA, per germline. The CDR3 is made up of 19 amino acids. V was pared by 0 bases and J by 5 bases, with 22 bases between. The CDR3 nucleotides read TGTGCCAGCAGCTTAGCCGAGAGGACATTCTTATCGAGGACCGGGGAGCTGTTTTTT. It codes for CASSLAERTFLSRTGELFF.

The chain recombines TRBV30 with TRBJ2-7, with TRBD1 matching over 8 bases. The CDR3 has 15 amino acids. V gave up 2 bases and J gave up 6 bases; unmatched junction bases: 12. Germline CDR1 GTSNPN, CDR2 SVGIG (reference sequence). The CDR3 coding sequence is TGTGCCTGGAGTCCCCGGGACAGGATTTTTCGCGAGCAGTACTTC. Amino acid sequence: CAWSPRDRIFREQYF.

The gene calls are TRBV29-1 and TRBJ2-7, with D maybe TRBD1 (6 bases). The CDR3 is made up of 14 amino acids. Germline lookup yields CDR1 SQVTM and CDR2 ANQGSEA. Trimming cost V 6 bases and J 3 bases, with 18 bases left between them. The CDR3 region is CSVRTEHNNYEQYF. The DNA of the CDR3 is TGCAGCGTCCGGACAGAACATAATAACTACGAGCAGTACTTC.

CDR3 bases: TGTGCCAGCAGCGTAGAACTTGCGGGGGGCCTCAATGAGCAGTTCTTC. Amino acids: CASSVELAGGLNEQFF. The V gene is TRBV9, the J gene TRBJ2-1; 8 bases are shared with TRBD2. CDR3 length: 16 residues. V trimming: 0 bases; J trimming: 6 bases; junction bases outside the gene matches: 8. Looked up from germline, CDR1 is SGDLS and CDR2 is YYNGEE.